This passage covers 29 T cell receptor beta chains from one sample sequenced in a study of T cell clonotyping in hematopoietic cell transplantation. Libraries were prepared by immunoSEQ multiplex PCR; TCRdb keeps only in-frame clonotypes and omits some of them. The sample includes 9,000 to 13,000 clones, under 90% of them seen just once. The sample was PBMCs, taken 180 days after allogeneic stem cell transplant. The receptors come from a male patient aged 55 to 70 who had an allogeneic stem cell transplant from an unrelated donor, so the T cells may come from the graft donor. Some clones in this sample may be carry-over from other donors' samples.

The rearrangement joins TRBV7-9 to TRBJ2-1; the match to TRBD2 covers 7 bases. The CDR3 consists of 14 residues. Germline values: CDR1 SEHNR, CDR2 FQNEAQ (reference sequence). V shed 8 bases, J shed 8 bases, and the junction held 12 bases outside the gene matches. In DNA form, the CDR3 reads TGTGCCAGCCAATTATTTGGGGGGGAAGATGAGCAGTTCTTC. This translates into CASQLFGGEDEQFF.

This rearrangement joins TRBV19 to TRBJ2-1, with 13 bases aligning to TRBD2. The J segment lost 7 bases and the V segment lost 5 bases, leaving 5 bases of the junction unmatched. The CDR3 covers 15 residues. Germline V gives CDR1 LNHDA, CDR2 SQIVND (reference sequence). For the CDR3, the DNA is TGTGCCAGTAGTCAAGGGACTAGCGGGGTTAATGAGCAGTTCTTC. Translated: CASSQGTSGVNEQFF.

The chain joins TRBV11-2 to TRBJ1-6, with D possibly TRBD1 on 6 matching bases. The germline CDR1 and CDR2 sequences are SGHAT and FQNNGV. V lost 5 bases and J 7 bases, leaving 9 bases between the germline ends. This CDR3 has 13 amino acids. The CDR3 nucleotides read TGTGCCAGCAGCCAACAGGGAAATTCACCCCTCCACTTT. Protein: CASSQQGNSPLHF.

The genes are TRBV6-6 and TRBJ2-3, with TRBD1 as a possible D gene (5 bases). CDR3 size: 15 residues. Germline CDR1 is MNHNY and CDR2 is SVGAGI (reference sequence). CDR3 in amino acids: CATQGVLGFTDTQYF. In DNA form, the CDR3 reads TGTGCAACGCAAGGGGTTTTGGGGTTCACAGATACGCAGTATTTT.

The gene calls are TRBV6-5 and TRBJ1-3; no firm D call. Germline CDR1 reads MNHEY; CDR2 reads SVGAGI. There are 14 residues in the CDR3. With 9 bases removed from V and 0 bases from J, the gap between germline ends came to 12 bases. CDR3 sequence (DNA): TGTGCCAGTAGAGGGTCCCCCTCTGGAAACACCATATATTTT. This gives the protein CASRGSPSGNTIYF.

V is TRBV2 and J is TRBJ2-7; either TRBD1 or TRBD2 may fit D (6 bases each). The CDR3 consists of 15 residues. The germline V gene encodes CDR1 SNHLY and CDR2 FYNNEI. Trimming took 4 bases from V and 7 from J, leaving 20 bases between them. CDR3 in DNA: TGTGCCAGCAGTGTATGGGGGGCGCATGAGGGTGAGCAGTACTTC. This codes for CASSVWGAHEGEQYF.

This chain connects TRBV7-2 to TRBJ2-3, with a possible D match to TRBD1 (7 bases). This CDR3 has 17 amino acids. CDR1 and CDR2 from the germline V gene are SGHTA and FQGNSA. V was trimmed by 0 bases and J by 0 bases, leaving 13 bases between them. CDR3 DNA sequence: TGTGCCAGCAGCTTAGCCGACAGGGACTGGAGCACAGATACGCAGTATTTT. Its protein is CASSLADRDWSTDTQYF.

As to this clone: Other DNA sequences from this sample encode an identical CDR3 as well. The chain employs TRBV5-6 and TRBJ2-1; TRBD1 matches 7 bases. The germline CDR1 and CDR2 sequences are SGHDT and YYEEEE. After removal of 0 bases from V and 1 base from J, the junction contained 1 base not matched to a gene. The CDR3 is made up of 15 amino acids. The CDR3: CASSLGDRSYNEQFF. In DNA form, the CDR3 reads TGTGCCAGCAGCTTGGGGGACAGATCCTACAATGAGCAGTTCTTC.

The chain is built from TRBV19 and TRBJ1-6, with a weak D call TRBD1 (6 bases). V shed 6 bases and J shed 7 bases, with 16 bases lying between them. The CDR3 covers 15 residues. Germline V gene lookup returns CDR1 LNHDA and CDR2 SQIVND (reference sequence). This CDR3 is CASSLGPQGNSPLHF. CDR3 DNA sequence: TGTGCCAGTAGCCTTGGGCCTCAGGGGAATTCACCCCTCCACTTT.

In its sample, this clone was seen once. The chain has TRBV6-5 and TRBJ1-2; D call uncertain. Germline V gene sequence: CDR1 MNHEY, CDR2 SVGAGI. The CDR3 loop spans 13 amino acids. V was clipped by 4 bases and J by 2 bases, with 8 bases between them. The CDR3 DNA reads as TGTGCCAGCAGTTTCAAGGGAAACTATGGCTACACCTTC. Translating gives CASSFKGNYGYTF.

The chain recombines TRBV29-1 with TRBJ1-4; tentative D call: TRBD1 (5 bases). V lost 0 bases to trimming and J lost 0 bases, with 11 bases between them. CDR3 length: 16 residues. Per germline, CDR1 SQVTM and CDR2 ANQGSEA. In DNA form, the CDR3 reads TGCAGCGTTGAAGATCTTTCGGGGCCAACTAATGAAAAACTGTTTTTT. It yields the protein CSVEDLSGPTNEKLFF.

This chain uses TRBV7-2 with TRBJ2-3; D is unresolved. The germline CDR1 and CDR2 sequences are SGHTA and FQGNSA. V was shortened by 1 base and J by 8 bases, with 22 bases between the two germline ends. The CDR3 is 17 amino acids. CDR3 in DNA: TGTGCCAGCAGCTTAGATCGGCGGACGTTATTAGGTGGTACGCAGTATTTT. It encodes CASSLDRRTLLGGTQYF.

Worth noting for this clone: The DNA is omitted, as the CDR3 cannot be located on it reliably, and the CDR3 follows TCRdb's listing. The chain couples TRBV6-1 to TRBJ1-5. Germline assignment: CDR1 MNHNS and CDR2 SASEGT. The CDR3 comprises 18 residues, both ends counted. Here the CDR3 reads CASSEFGPGLASNQPQHF.

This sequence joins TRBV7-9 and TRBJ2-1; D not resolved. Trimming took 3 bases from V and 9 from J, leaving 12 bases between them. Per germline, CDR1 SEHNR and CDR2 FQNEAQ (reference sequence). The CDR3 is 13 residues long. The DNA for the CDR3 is TGTGCCAGCAGCTTGGTAGGGCTCGCTGAGCAGTTCTTC. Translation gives CASSLVGLAEQFF.

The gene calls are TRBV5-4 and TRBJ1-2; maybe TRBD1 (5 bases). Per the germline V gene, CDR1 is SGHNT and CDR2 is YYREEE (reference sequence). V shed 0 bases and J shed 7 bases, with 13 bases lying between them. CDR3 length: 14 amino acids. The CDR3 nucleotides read TGTGCCAGCAGCTTGGACCAAGATGGGGGTGGCTACACCTTC. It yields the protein CASSLDQDGGGYTF. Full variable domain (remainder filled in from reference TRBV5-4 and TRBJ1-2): ETGVTQSPTHLIKTRGQQVTLRCSSQSGHNTVSWYQQALGQGPQFIFQYYREEENGRGNFPPRFSGLQFPNYSSELNVNALELDDSALYLCASSLDQDGGGYTFGSGTRLTVV.

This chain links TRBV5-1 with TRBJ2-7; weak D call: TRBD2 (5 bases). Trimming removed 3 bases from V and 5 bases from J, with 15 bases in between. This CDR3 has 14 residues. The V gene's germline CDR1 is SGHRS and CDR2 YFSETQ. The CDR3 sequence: CASSSGGSDNEQYF. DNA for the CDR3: TGCGCCAGCAGCTCAGGCGGTAGCGACAACGAGCAGTACTTC. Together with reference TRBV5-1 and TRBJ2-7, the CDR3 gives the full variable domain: KAGVTQTPRYLIKTRGQQVTLSCSPISGHRSVSWYQQTPGQGLQFLFEYFSETQRNKGNFPGRFSGRQFSNSRSEMNVSTLELGDSALYLCASSSGGSDNEQYFGPGTRLTVT.

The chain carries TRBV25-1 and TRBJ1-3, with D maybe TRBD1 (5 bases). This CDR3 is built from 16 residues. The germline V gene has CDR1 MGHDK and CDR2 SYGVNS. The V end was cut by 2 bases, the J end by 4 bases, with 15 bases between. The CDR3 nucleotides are TGTGCCAGCAGTGAAGAAGGGGTTTCAGGGGGAAACACCATATATTTT. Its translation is CASSEEGVSGGNTIYF.

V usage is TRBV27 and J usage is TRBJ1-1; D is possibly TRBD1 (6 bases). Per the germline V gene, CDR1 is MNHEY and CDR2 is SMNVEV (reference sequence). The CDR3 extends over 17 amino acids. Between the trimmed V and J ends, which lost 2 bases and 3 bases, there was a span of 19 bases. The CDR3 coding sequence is TGTGCCAGCAGTTTAGGGACACCATCCTGGGGTGACACTGAAGCTTTCTTT. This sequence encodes CASSLGTPSWGDTEAFF.

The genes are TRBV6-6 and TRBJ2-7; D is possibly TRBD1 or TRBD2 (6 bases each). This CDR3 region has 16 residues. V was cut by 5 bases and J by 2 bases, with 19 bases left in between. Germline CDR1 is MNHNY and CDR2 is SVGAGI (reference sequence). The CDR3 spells CASSARGSGAPYEQYF. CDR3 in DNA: TGTGCCAGCAGTGCGCGCGGATCGGGGGCCCCCTACGAGCAGTACTTC.

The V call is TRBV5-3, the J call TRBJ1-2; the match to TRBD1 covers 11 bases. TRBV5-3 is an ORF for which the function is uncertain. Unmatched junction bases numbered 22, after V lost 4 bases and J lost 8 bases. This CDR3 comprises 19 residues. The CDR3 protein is CARSKDRGLFVLYHRGYTF. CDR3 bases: TGTGCCAGAAGCAAGGACAGGGGGCTATTCGTTCTTTATCATCGGGGCTACACCTTC.

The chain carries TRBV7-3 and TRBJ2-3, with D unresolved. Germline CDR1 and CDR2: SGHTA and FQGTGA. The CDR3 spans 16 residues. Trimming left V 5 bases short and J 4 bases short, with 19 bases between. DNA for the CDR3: TGTGCCAGCAGCCTCGGACCGGGTCCTAGGGCAGATACGCAGTATTTT. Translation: CASSLGPGPRADTQYF.

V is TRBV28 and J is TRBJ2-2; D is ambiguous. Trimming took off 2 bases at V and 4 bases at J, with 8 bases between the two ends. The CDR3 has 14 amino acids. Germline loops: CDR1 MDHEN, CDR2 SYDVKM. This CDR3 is CASSLPGITGELFF. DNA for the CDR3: TGTGCCAGCAGTTTACCTGGAATCACCGGGGAGCTGTTTTTT. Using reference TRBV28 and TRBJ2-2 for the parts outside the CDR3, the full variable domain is DVKVTQSSRYLVKRTGEKVFLECVQDMDHENMFWYRQDPGLGLRLIYFSYDVKMKEKGDIPEGYSVSREKKERFSLILESASTNQTSMYLCASSLPGITGELFFGEGSRLTVL.

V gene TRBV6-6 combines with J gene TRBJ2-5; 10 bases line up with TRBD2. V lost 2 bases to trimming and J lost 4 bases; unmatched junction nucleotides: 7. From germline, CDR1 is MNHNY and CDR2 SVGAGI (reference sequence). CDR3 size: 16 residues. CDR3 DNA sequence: TGTGCCAGCAGTTACGCGGAGCGGGGGGGCCTAGAGACCCAGTACTTC. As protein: CASSYAERGGLETQYF.

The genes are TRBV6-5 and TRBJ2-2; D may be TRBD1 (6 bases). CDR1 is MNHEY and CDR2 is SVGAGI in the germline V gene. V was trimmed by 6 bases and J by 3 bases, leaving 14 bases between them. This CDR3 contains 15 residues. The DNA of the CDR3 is TGTGCCAGCAGGTTAGGGGACACCTACACCGGGGAGCTGTTTTTT. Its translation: CASRLGDTYTGELFF.

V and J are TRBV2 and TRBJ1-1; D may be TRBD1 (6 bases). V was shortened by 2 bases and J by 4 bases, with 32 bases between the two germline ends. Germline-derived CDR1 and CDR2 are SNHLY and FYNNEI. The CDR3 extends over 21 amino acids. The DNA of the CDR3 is TGTGCCAGCAGTGAACTTCCCCTAATCACACCAAGCGAACAGGGTCCCACTGAAGCTTTCTTT. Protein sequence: CASSELPLITPSEQGPTEAFF.

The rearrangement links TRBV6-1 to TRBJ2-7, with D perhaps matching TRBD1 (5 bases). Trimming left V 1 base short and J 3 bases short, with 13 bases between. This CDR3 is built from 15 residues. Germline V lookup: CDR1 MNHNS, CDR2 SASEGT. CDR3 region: CASSEGQGSYYEQYF. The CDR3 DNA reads TGTGCCAGCAGTGAAGGTCAGGGATCATACTACGAGCAGTACTTC.

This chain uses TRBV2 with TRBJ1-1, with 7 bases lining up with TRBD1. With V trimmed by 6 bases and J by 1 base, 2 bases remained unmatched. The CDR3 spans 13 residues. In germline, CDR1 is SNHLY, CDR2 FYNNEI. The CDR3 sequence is CASRGDRNTEAFF. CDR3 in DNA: TGTGCCAGCAGGGGGGACAGGAACACTGAAGCTTTCTTT.

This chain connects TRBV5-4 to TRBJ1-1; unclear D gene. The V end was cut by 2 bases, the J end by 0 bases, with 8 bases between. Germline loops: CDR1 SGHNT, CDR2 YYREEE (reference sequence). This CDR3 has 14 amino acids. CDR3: CASSLGWVNTEAFF. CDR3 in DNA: TGTGCCAGCAGCTTAGGATGGGTGAACACTGAAGCTTTCTTT.

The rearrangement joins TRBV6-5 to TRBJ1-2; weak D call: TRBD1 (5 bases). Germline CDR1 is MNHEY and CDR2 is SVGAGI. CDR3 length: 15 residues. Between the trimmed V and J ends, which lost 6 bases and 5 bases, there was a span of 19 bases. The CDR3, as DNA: TGTGCCAGCAGCTCCCAAGGACGGGGGGTTTATGGCTACACCTTC. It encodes CASSSQGRGVYGYTF.